The present entry profiles one T cell receptor (beta chain) with its context. Its antigen specificity is not known. Per-base qualities were not stored, and no clone one base away is much larger. In the paper's terms, the time point label means: about 28 days (+/-7) after the second vaccine dose. AZD1222 recipients with second doses at about 4 weeks or about 12 weeks were pooled, because spike-specific TCR depth and breadth did not differ between schedules. Vaccinee samples came from UK trials COV001 and COV002, including a single-blind randomized controlled phase 2/3 trial of AZD1222 (ChAdOx1 nCoV-19) in healthy adults. For TCRbeta chain sequencing, PBMC samples were collected from trial participants at day 0 and at day 28 after the second dose. The CDR3 regions of human TCRbeta chains were analyzed by immunosequencing. The authors' pipeline ran thus. Repertoire TCRs were matched against a reference library of SARS-CoV-2-specific TCRs generated with the MIRA antigen-specificity platform. Breadth was defined as the fraction of unique TCRs that were SARS-CoV-2-associated. Depth was defined as the fraction of total T cells that were SARS-CoV-2-associated. Each spike-specific TCR was assigned to its reactive spike region and to a CD4 or CD8 class using the MIRA data. Log10-transformed breadth and depth values were compared by one-way ANOVA with Sidak's multiple comparisons tests. TCRdb mirrors the immuneACCESS table, restricted to in-frame sequences. Some clones are absent from its copies; in checked studies, under half trace to an unresolved V gene, and the reason for the others is unknown. V, J and clone size reflect that table, while D and trimming were determined from the DNA. In this sample the table shows 100,000 to 150,000 clones, roughly 88% of which occur a single time. About 1.1% of the sample goes to the ten largest clones.

Per the germline V gene, SGHRS is the CDR1 and YFSETQ is the CDR2. V lost 0 bases and J lost 14 bases, and the count of bases not matched to a germline gene is 7. There are 13 amino acids in the CDR3, from cysteine to phenylalanine inclusive. Of the read, only the CDR3 DNA is kept; its 39 bases are in frame from base 1. These data come from a study of T cell responses to AZD1222 COVID-19 vaccine (dated by TCRdb to the early 2020s). For the wider study: TCR sequencing covered roughly 230 trial participants: 200 to 220 given two doses of AZD1222 and 26 given two doses of MenACWY control vaccine. Enrollment into the trials was organized by age into subgroups of 18-55, 56-69 and 70-plus years, and those subgroups contained approximately 150, 30 and 60 TCR-sequenced participants, respectively. What the research found in general, with its limitations: Participants were mostly white British, with more females than males. The authors suggested clonal diversity may have been underestimated. CD4 TCRs associated with the vaccine covered the entire spike protein, and the dominant responses were in regions 160-218 and 743-854. Epitopes outside the regions mutated in the B.1.351 and B.1.1.7 variants were reportedly recognized by nearly half of the unique spike-specific TCRs. Conclusions about previously exposed vaccinees are limited, since just five to seven AZD1222 recipients were seropositive for SARS-CoV-2 at baseline. The 56-69-year group was small, and its depth increase did not reach significance, likely because of low power. A significant rise in spike-specific TCR breadth and depth was observed after two AZD1222 doses relative to day 0 and relative to MenACWY recipients. Because no day 14 peak-response samples were available, the repertoires could be characterized only after the peak T cell response.

The chain is assembled from TRBV5-1 and TRBJ2-3; 9 of the junction bases match TRBD1. This TCR was sampled from an adult who received the AZD1222 COVID-19 vaccine. Sequencing used peripheral blood, obtained 28 days after the second AZD1222 dose. The CDR3: CASSLEGQGLRYF. The base sequence is TGCGCCAGCAGCTTGGAGGGACAGGGTCTGCGGTATTTT.